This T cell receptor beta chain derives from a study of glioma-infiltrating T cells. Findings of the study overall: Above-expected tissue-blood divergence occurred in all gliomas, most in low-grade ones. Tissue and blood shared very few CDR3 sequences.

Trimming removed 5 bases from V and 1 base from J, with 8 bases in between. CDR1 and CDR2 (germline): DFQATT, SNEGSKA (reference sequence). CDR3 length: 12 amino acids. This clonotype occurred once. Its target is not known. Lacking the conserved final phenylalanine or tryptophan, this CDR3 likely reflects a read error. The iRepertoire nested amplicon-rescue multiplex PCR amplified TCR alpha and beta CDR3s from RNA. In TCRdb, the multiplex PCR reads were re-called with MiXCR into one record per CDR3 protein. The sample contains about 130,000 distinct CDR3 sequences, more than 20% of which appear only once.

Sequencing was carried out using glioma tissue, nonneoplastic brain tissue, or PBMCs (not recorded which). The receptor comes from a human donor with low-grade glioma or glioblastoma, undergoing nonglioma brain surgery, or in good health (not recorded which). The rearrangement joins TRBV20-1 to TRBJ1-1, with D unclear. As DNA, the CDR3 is TGCAGTGCTCCAAACCAGAACACTGAAGCTTTCTTA. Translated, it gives CSAPNQNTEAFL.